Listed below are T cell receptor beta chains from one sample, sequenced in a study of CD8 T cells in ankylosing spondylitis. TCRdb ran MiXCR on the 5' RACE reads and lists one entry per CDR3 protein. The sample records fewer than 250,000 distinct CDR3 sequences, roughly 32% being singletons. Sequenced material: blood, either unsorted or a sorted T cell fraction (not recorded which). These receptors were taken from a male donor with ankylosing spondylitis or in good health (not recorded which). The CDR3 runs from the conserved cysteine through the conserved F or W. The D gene is left open where the match is weak. A clone size is listed for some rows: how often the clone was seen (once, few, many), or a class if it is expanded.

clone_size,j_call,cdr3_length,v_call,d_call,cdr3_nt,cdr3_aa
.,TRBJ2-2,15,TRBV7-8,.,TGTGCCAGCAGCTTAGCTGGACGTGGGGCCGGGGAGCTGTTTTTT,CASSLAGRGAGELFF
few,TRBJ2-7,15,TRBV12-3/TRBV12-4,.,TGTGCCAGCAGCCAAGGGGACTCAAGCTCCTACGAGCAGTACTTC,CASSQGDSSSYEQYF
few,TRBJ1-6,14,TRBV20-1,.,TGCAGTGCTACTAAGACAGGAGAGAATTCACCCCTCCACTTT,CSATKTGENSPLHF
few,TRBJ2-7,14,TRBV5-1,.,TGCGCCAGCAGCTTGGATCTAGGTTCAAGCGAGCAGTACTTC,CASSLDLGSSEQYF
.,TRBJ2-7,15,TRBV7-2,TRBD1,TGTGCCAGCAGCGTGGACAGGGGGATTTCCTACGAGCAGTACTTC,CASSVDRGISYEQYF
.,TRBJ2-3,14,TRBV30,.,TGTGCCTGGAGTGTGGGGGGGGCAACAGATACGCAGTATTTT,CAWSVGGATDTQYF
.,TRBJ2-2,17,TRBV15,.,TGTGCCACCAGCAACGGGGAGAGGATTCTCCACACCGGGGAGCTGTTTTTT,CATSNGERILHTGELFF
.,TRBJ2-2,13,TRBV12-3/TRBV12-4,TRBD2,TGTGCCAGCAACACGGGACTAGACGGGGAGCTGTTTTTT,CASNTGLDGELFF
.,TRBJ2-1,17,TRBV27,.,TGTGCCAGCAGTTTAAGCGCCGGGTCGGTCTTGGGGGATGAGCAGTTCTTC,CASSLSAGSVLGDEQFF
many,TRBJ2-5,16,TRBV20-1,.,TGCAGTGCTAGTAGCCCCGGGAGTGCAGTACAAGAGACCCAGTACTTC,CSASSPGSAVQETQYF
few,TRBJ2-7,13,TRBV12-3/TRBV12-4,.,TGTGCCAGCAGTTTATTGACAGCCTACGAGCAGTACTTC,CASSLLTAYEQYF
few,TRBJ1-1,16,TRBV4-1,.,TGCGCCAGCAGCCAAGATCTAGGGGGACCCAGCACTGAAGCTTTCTTT,CASSQDLGGPSTEAFF
few,TRBJ2-7,14,TRBV6-5,TRBD1,TGTGCCAGCAGTTACGGACAGGGGGCCTACGAGCAGTACTTC,CASSYGQGAYEQYF
.,TRBJ2-5,15,TRBV11-2,.,TGTGCCAGCAGCTTTGGACAGATCCCGCAAGAGACCCAGTACTTC,CASSFGQIPQETQYF
few,TRBJ1-2,12,TRBV20-1,.,TGCAGTGCTAGGGGATACCAGGGTGGCTACACCTTC,CSARGYQGGYTF
few,TRBJ2-7,14,TRBV10-3,TRBD1,TGTGCCATCAAAGAGGACAGGTACACCTACGAGCAGTACTTC,CAIKEDRYTYEQYF
.,TRBJ1-1,16,TRBV10-2,.,TGCGCCAGCAGTGAGTCCGGCAGGCTATTAAACACTGAAGCTTTCTTT,CASSESGRLLNTEAFF
few,TRBJ2-7,14,TRBV20-1,.,TGCAGTGCTAGAGTATCAGGGGGGTCCTACGAGCAGTACTTC,CSARVSGGSYEQYF
.,TRBJ2-7,15,TRBV5-1,.,TGCGCCAGCAGCTTGGGACTGACGTTCCAAGGGGAGCAGTACTTC,CASSLGLTFQGEQYF
.,TRBJ2-3,14,TRBV4-1,.,TGCGCCAGCAGCCACCTCGGCAGTACAGATACGCAGTATTTT,CASSHLGSTDTQYF
.,TRBJ1-2,13,TRBV11-2,.,TGTGCCAGCAGCTTAGGTCCGGGCGACGGCTACACCTTC,CASSLGPGDGYTF
few,TRBJ2-2,15,TRBV4-1,.,TGCGCCAGCAGCAACGAGGGACGGAACACCGGGGAGCTGTTTTTT,CASSNEGRNTGELFF
.,TRBJ2-4,14,TRBV6-5,.,TGTGCCAGCAATTACTGTACCTACGTGGGCATTCAGTACTTC,CASNYCTYVGIQYF
few,TRBJ2-5,16,TRBV3-1,TRBD2,TGTGCCAGCAGCCATGGGACTAGCGAAGTCGAAGAGACCCAGTACTTC,CASSHGTSEVEETQYF
few,TRBJ2-7,14,TRBV5-1,.,TGCGCCAGCAGCTCACGCCTCAGTATGGACGAGCAGTACTTC,CASSSRLSMDEQYF
.,TRBJ2-7,13,TRBV20-1,.,TGCAGTGCTAGGGACAGTAGCTCCTACGAGCAGTACTTC,CSARDSSSYEQYF
few,TRBJ2-1,15,TRBV12-3/TRBV12-4,.,TGTGCCAGCAGTCCCCGACGGACTGTCGACAATGAGCAGTTCTTC,CASSPRRTVDNEQFF
.,TRBJ2-5,15,TRBV12-3/TRBV12-4,.,TGTGCCAGCAGTTTTGCTATGAGGGAACAAGAGACCCAGTACTTC,CASSFAMREQETQYF